The 25 T cell receptor beta chains reported below all come from one sample, sequenced in a study of shared clonotypes between healthy human individuals. Libraries were prepared by immunoSEQ multiplex PCR; TCRdb keeps only in-frame clonotypes and omits some of them. The sample gives roughly 1 million clones, around 76% of which show up once; approximately 1.3% is in the top ten. The source material was memory CD4+ T cells sorted from blood. The subset: CD45RA-negative fraction. The receptors derive from a man aged 18 to 29 in good health.

The chain recombines TRBV2 with TRBJ2-3; D is unclear. Trimming pared 5 bases from V and 4 bases from J, leaving 7 bases between. Per the germline V gene, CDR1 is SNHLY and CDR2 is FYNNEI. There are 12 residues in the CDR3. The CDR3 bases are TGTGCCAGCAGTCTAGTGGCAGATACGCAGTATTTT. Translating it yields CASSLVADTQYF. The full variable domain, its missing parts supplied by reference TRBV2 and TRBJ2-3, is EPEVTQTPSHQVTQMGQEVILRCVPISNHLYFYWYRQILGQKVEFLVSFYNNEISEKSEIFDDQFSVERPDGSNFTLKIRSTKLEDSAMYFCASSLVADTQYFGPGTRLTVL.

This chain connects TRBV29-1 to TRBJ2-1; TRBD2 might be the D (5 bases). CDR1 and CDR2 (germline): SQVTM, ANQGSEA. The CDR3 runs to 13 residues. The ends were cut back, 5 bases at V and 6 bases at J, with 14 bases in the middle. CDR3 bases: TGCAGCGTTCGAGGGCCACCAACCAATGAGCAGTTCTTC. Its protein product is CSVRGPPTNEQFF.

V is TRBV5-1 and J is TRBJ2-5; 12 bases line up with TRBD2. Germline V gene sequence: CDR1 SGHRS, CDR2 YFSETQ. The CDR3 has 17 amino acids. The V segment lost 4 bases and the J segment 4 bases; nucleotides outside the gene matches: 11. The CDR3 sequence: CASSGGASGGAGETQYF. The CDR3 DNA follows: TGCGCCAGCAGCGGCGGGGCTAGCGGGGGGGCCGGAGAGACCCAGTACTTC.

This clone has a single count. The V gene is TRBV30, the J gene TRBJ2-5, with D maybe TRBD1 (5 bases). The DNA end is a closer match to TRBJ2-7, so the J assignment may be wrong. The V gene's germline CDR1 is GTSNPN and CDR2 SVGIG (reference sequence). This CDR3 region has 13 residues. The CDR3 DNA reads as TGTGCCTGGCGGTATCAGGGCACCTACGAGCAGTACTTC. Translation: CAWRYQGTYEQYF.

The chain uses TRBV18 and TRBJ2-1; 8 bases align to TRBD1. V lost 3 bases, J lost 6 bases, and 4 bases stayed unmatched. The germline CDR1 and CDR2 sequences are KGHSH and LQKENI. The CDR3 has 14 residues. CDR3 amino acids: CASSPETGVNEQFF. The CDR3 nucleotides are TGTGCCAGCTCACCCGAGACAGGGGTCAATGAGCAGTTCTTC.

J is TRBJ1-5 and V is TRBV18, with 8 bases aligning to TRBD1. The V segment lost 4 bases and the J segment 7 bases; nucleotides outside the gene matches: 6. The CDR3 spans 14 residues. CDR1 is KGHSH, CDR2 LQKENI, per germline. The CDR3 sequence: CASSLGQGPQPQHF. CDR3 bases: TGTGCCAGCTCACTCGGACAGGGACCGCAGCCCCAGCATTTT.

The chain has TRBV10-3 and TRBJ1-2, with no clear D. Trimming pared 5 bases from V and 6 bases from J, leaving 7 bases between. The CDR3 runs to 11 residues. Germline CDR1 ENHRY, CDR2 SYGVKD. The DNA for the CDR3 is TGTGCCATCAGTCTAGGGAATGGCTACACCTTC. It is translated as CAISLGNGYTF.

V and J are TRBV7-8 and TRBJ1-2, with 8 bases lining up with TRBD1. Germline V gene sequence: CDR1 SGHVS, CDR2 FQNEAQ. This CDR3 region has 14 residues. The V and J ends lost 5 bases and 8 bases, in that order; junction bases with no gene match: 10. As DNA, the CDR3 is TGTGCCAGCAGCCCGGAAACAGGGGGTGAAGGCTACACCTTC. Residues: CASSPETGGEGYTF.

Note on this clone: Different DNA sequences within this sample yield the same CDR3. This sequence joins TRBV7-2 and TRBJ2-7; the D is unclear. The germline V and J ends were trimmed by 1 base and 0 bases, with 7 bases remaining between them. CDR3 length equals 14 residues. Germline V gives CDR1 SGHTA, CDR2 FQGNSA. The CDR3 DNA reads TGTGCCAGCAGCTTAGGGTACAACTCCTACGAGCAGTACTTC. The encoded protein is CASSLGYNSYEQYF.

This clone was counted a single time. The rearrangement joins TRBV11-3 to TRBJ2-1; D uncertain. The CDR3 is 12 residues long. Germline-derived CDR1 and CDR2 are SGHNT and YENEEA. V was clipped by 3 bases and J by 6 bases, with 6 bases between them. For the CDR3, the DNA is TGTGCCAGCAGCTTCGGTTCCAATGAGCAGTTCTTC. Its translation: CASSFGSNEQFF.

This sequence joins TRBV15 and TRBJ2-2, with D possibly matching TRBD1 (6 bases). V was pared by 1 base and J by 5 bases, with 20 bases between. The length of the CDR3 is 18 residues. Germline assignment: CDR1 LNHNV and CDR2 YYDKDF (reference sequence). The CDR3 spells CATSRGWLGDIWTGELFF. CDR3 nucleotide sequence: TGTGCCACCAGCAGAGGGTGGTTGGGGGACATATGGACCGGGGAGCTGTTTTTT.

This clone was detected ten times or more. The chain links TRBV30 to TRBJ1-6; D perhaps matches TRBD1 (6 bases). The CDR3 has 13 residues. The V and J ends lost 4 bases and 6 bases respectively, with 10 bases between them. Germline V gene lookup returns CDR1 GTSNPN and CDR2 SVGIG (reference sequence). In DNA form, the CDR3 reads TGTGCCTGGAAGCGGACAGTTAATTCACCCCTCCACTTT. This sequence encodes CAWKRTVNSPLHF.

J is TRBJ2-1 and V is TRBV19; TRBD2 might be the D (6 bases). Trimming pared 7 bases from V and 5 bases from J, leaving 12 bases between. Germline V CDR1 and CDR2: LNHDA, SQIVND (reference sequence). The CDR3 has 13 residues. The CDR3: CASTGGLNNEQFF. CDR3 in DNA: TGTGCCAGTACCGGGGGTTTGAACAATGAGCAGTTCTTC.

Many counts were recorded for this clone. The CDR3 reads CASSQELAGGPMAETQYF. The CDR3 DNA is TGTGCCAGCAGCCAAGAACTAGCGGGAGGGCCGATGGCGGAGACCCAGTACTTC. The chain is built from TRBV4-2 and TRBJ2-5; 13 bases match TRBD2. The CDR3 contains 18 residues. Germline trimming cut 0 bases from V and 5 bases from J; bases unmatched to any gene: 9. Per the germline V gene, CDR1 is LGHNA and CDR2 is YNFKEQ.

V usage is TRBV6-1 and J usage is TRBJ1-2; maybe TRBD1 (6 bases). Trimming removed 4 bases at V and 1 base at J, with 13 bases between. Germline V CDR1 and CDR2: MNHNS, SASEGT. The CDR3 has 15 amino acids. The CDR3 coding sequence is TGTGCCAGCAGTGGGACAGCTGGGGATAACTATGGCTACACCTTC. As protein: CASSGTAGDNYGYTF.

The V gene is TRBV27, the J gene TRBJ2-7; 9 bases match TRBD1. This CDR3 spans 13 amino acids. Germline V gives CDR1 MNHEY, CDR2 SMNVEV (reference sequence). Trimming at V came to 5 bases and at J to 3 bases, leaving 2 bases not matched to a gene. For the CDR3, the DNA is TGTGCCAGCAGTGGGGGACAGGGCTACGAGCAGTACTTC. Its protein product is CASSGGQGYEQYF.

The V call is TRBV30, the J call TRBJ1-5; no reliable D call. The ends were cut back, 4 bases at V and 6 bases at J, with 16 bases in the middle. The CDR3 covers 14 residues. In germline, CDR1 is GTSNPN, CDR2 SVGIG (reference sequence). As DNA, the CDR3 is TGTGCCTGGAATTTAGGCTCCTTTGGTCAGCCCCAGCATTTT. Its translation is CAWNLGSFGQPQHF.

The chain uses TRBV9 and TRBJ2-1; a weak D match, TRBD1 (5 bases). The CDR3 contains 15 residues. Germline V gives CDR1 SGDLS, CDR2 YYNGEE. With 4 bases removed from V and 3 bases from J, the gap between germline ends came to 14 bases. CDR3 DNA sequence: TGTGCCAGCAGCCGTCTAGGACACAGCTACAATGAGCAGTTCTTC. Translating gives CASSRLGHSYNEQFF.

The J gene is TRBJ1-6, the V gene TRBV27; D unclear. The CDR3 consists of 15 residues. Germline V gives CDR1 MNHEY, CDR2 SMNVEV (reference sequence). V lost 7 bases and J 9 bases, leaving 19 bases between the germline ends. The CDR3 protein is CASNSGNLHGSPLHF. The DNA of the CDR3 is TGTGCCAGCAACTCGGGTAACTTGCATGGTTCACCCCTCCACTTT.

The chain has TRBV7-9 and TRBJ1-4, with D possibly TRBD1 on 5 matching bases. The CDR3 has 17 amino acids. V gave up 5 bases and J gave up 3 bases, with 19 bases separating them. Germline loops: CDR1 SEHNR, CDR2 FQNEAQ (reference sequence). The CDR3: CASSQSGRASSNEKLFF. The CDR3 DNA reads as TGTGCCAGCAGCCAATCCGGCAGGGCGTCATCTAATGAAAAACTGTTTTTT.

This clone was counted between two and nine times. V and J are TRBV30 and TRBJ2-7, with a possible D match to TRBD1 (6 bases). The CDR3 runs to 12 residues. The germline V gene has CDR1 GTSNPN and CDR2 SVGIG (reference sequence). V lost 6 bases, J lost 8 bases, and 17 bases lay in between. The CDR3 DNA reads TGTGCCTGCACCCGGGACACCCAAAAGCAGTACTTC. The encoded protein is CACTRDTQKQYF.

The count of this clone is one. This chain connects TRBV19 to TRBJ2-3; D is uncertain. Between the trimmed V and J ends, which lost 3 bases and 4 bases, there was a span of 11 bases. The CDR3 totals 14 residues. The germline CDR1 and CDR2 sequences are LNHDA and SQIVND (reference sequence). The CDR3 sequence is CASSIGVDSDTQYF. DNA of the CDR3: TGTGCCAGTAGTATCGGAGTAGACTCAGATACGCAGTATTTT.

The CDR3 protein is CASNIAGGRSYNEQFF. The CDR3 DNA reads as TGCGCCAGCAACATAGCGGGAGGGAGGTCCTACAATGAGCAGTTCTTC. The V gene is TRBV5-1, the J gene TRBJ2-1; 11 bases line up with TRBD2. The V segment lost 6 bases and the J segment 1 base; nucleotides outside the gene matches: 6. Per germline, CDR1 SGHRS and CDR2 YFSETQ. This CDR3 has 16 residues.

CDR3 sequence: CAISEAGAGELFF. CDR3 nucleotides: TGTGCCATCAGTGAGGCGGGGGCCGGGGAGCTGTTTTTT. The chain joins TRBV10-3 to TRBJ2-2, with 7 bases identical to TRBD2. Trimming took 2 bases from V and 6 from J; bases not matched to a gene: 0. The CDR3 covers 13 residues. Germline V gene sequence: CDR1 ENHRY, CDR2 SYGVKD.

In DNA, the CDR3 is TGTGCCAGTAGTGTAGTGGCAGTCACGGGGGAGCTGTTTTTT. Its translation is CASSVVAVTGELFF. The V and J genes are TRBV19 and TRBJ2-2; D is unclear. Per the germline V gene, CDR1 is LNHDA and CDR2 is SQIVND (reference sequence). Trimming took 5 bases from V and 8 from J, leaving 15 bases between them. The length of the CDR3 is 14 residues.